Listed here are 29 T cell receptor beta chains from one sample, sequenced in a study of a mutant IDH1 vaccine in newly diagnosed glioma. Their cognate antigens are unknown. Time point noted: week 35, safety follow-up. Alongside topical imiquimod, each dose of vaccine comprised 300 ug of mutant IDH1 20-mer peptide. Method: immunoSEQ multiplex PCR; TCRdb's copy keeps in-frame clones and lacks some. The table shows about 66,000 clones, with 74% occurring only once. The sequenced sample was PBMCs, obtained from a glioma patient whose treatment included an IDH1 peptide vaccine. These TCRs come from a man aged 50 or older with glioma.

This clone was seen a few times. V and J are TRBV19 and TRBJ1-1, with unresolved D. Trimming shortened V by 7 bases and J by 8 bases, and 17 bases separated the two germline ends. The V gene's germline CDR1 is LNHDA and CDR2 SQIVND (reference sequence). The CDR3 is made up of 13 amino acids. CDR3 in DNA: TGTGCCAGTACCAAAAACTCCCGACAAGAAGCTTTCTTT. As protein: CASTKNSRQEAFF.

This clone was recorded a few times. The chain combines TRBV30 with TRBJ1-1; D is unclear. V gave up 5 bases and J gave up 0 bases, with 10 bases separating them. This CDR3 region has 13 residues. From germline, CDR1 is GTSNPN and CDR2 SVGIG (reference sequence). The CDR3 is CAWDDEVNTEAFF. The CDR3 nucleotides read TGTGCCTGGGATGATGAGGTGAACACTGAAGCTTTCTTT.

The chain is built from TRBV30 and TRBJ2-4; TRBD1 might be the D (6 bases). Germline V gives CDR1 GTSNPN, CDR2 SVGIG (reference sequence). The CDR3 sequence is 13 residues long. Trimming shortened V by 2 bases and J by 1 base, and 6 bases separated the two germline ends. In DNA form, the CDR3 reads TGTGCCTGGAGTACAGGGGCCAAAAACATTCAGTACTTC. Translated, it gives CAWSTGAKNIQYF.

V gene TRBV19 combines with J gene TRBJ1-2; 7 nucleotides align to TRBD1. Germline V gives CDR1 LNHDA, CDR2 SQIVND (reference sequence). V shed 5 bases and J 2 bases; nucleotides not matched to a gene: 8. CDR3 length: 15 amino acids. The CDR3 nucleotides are TGTGCCAGTAGTCCCGGCCCAGGGGGGAACTATGGCTACACCTTC. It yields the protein CASSPGPGGNYGYTF.

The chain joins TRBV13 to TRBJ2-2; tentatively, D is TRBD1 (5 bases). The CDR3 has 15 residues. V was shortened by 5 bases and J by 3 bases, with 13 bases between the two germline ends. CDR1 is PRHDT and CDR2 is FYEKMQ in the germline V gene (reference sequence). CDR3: CASSPDSRDTGELFF. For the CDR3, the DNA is TGTGCCAGCAGCCCCGACAGCCGGGACACCGGGGAGCTGTTTTTT.

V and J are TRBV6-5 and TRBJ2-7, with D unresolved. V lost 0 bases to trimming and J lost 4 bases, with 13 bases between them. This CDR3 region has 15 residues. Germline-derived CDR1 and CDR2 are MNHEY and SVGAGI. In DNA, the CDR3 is TGTGCCAGCAGTTACTCGAGTGGGAAGGGTTACGAGCAGTACTTC. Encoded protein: CASSYSSGKGYEQYF.

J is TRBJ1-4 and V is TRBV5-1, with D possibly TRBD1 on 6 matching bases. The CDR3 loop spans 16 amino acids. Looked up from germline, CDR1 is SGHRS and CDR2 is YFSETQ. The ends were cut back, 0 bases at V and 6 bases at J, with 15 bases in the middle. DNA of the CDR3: TGCGCCAGCAGCTTGGAACCGGGACAACAACATGAAAAACTGTTTTTT. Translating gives CASSLEPGQQHEKLFF.

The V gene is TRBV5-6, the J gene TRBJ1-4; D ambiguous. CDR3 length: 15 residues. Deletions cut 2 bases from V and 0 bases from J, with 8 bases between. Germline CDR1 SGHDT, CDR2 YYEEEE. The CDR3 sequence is CASSFQRSTNEKLFF. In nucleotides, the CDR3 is TGTGCCAGCAGCTTTCAGAGATCAACTAATGAAAAACTGTTTTTT.

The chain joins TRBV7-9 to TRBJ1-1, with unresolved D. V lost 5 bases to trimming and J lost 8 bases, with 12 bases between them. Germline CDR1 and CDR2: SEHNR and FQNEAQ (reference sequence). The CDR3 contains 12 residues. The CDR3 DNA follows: TGTGCCAGCAGCCCTTTGGGGAGGGAAGCTTTCTTT. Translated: CASSPLGREAFF.

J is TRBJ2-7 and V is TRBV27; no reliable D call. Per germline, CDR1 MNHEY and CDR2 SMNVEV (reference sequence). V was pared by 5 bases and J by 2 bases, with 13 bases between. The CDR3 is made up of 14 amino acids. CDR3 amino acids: CASSTWAIPYEQYF. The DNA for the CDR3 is TGTGCCAGCAGTACCTGGGCCATCCCCTACGAGCAGTACTTC.

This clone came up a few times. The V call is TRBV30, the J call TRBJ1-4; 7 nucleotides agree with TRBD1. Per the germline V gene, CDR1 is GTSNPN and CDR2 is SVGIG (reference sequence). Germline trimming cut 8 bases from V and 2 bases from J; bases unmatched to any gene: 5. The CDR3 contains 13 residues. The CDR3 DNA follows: TGTGCCGGTTCAGGGGGGACTAATGAAAAACTGTTTTTT. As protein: CAGSGGTNEKLFF.

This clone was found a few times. CDR3 in amino acids: CASSQDNRAYEQFF. Written as DNA, the CDR3 is TGCGCCAGCAGCCAAGATAACAGGGCCTATGAGCAGTTCTTC. The rearrangement joins TRBV4-3 to TRBJ2-1, with D perhaps TRBD1 (6 bases). Trimming stripped 0 bases from V and 8 bases from J, with 11 bases between. This CDR3 contains 14 residues. Germline CDR1 LGHNA, CDR2 YSLEER.

The CDR3 loop is CASSQGLAGGPSSYNEQFF. CDR3 sequence (DNA): TGTGCCAGCAGCCAAGGACTAGCGGGGGGGCCATCCTCCTACAATGAGCAGTTCTTC. V and J are TRBV4-2 and TRBJ2-1; 14 nucleotides match TRBD2. The CDR3 totals 19 residues. V dropped 1 base and J dropped 0; count of bases not matched to a gene: 5. Germline CDR1 LGHNA, CDR2 YNFKEQ.

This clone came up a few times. This CDR3 reads CASSSTGNSPLHF. CDR3 sequence (DNA): TGTGCCAGCAGCTCCACAGGGAATTCACCCCTCCACTTT. The chain links TRBV7-9 to TRBJ1-6; D may be TRBD1 (6 bases). This CDR3 is built from 13 residues. Germline CDR1 is SEHNR and CDR2 is FQNEAQ (reference sequence). V was clipped by 4 bases and J by 7 bases, with 8 bases between them.

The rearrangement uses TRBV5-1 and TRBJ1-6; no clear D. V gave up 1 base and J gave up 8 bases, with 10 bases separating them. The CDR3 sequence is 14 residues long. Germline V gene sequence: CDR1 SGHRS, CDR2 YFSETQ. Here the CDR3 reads CASSLTLSDSPLHF. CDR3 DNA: TGCGCCAGCAGCTTGACACTCTCGGATTCACCCCTCCACTTT.

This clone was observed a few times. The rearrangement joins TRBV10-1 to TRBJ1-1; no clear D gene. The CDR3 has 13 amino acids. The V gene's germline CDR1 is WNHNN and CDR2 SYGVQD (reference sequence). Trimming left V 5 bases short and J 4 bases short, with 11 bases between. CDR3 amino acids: CASSPRTSTEAFF. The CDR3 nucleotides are TGCGCCAGCAGTCCTCGGACGAGCACTGAAGCTTTCTTT.

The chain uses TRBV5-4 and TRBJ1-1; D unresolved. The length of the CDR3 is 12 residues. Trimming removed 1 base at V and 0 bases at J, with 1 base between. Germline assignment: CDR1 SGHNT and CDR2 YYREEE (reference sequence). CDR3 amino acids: CASSLMNTEAFF. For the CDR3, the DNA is TGTGCCAGCAGCTTGATGAACACTGAAGCTTTCTTT.

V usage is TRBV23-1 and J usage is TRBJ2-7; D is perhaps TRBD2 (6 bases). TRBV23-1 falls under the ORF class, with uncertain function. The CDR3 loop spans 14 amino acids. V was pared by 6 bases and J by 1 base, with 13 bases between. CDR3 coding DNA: TGCGCCAGCAGCATCGGGAGCCCTTCCTACGAGCAGTACTTC. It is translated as CASSIGSPSYEQYF.

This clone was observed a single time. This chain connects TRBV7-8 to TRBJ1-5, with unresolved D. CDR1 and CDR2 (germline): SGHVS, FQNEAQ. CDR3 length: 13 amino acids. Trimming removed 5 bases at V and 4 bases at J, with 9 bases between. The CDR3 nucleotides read TGTGCCAGCAGCAGGGTGAGAAATCAGCCCCAGCATTTT. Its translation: CASSRVRNQPQHF.

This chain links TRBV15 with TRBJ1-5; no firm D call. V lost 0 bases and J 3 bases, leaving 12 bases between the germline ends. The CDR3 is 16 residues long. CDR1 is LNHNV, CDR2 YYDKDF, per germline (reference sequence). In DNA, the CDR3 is TGTGCCACCAGCAGAGATCTCAGCGGGAACAATCAGCCCCAGCATTTT. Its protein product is CATSRDLSGNNQPQHF.

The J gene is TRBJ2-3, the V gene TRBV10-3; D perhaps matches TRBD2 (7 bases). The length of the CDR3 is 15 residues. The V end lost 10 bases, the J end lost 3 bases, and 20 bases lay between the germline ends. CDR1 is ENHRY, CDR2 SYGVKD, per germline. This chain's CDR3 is CATAFEGEGTDTQYF. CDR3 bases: TGTGCCACCGCGTTTGAGGGGGAGGGGACAGATACGCAGTATTTT.

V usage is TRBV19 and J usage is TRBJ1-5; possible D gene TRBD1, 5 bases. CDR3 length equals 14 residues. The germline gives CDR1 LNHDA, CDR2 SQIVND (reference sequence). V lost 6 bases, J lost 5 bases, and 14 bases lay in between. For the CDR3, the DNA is TGTGCCAGTAGGGGTCTTACAGGCGATCAGCCCCAGCATTTT. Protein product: CASRGLTGDQPQHF.

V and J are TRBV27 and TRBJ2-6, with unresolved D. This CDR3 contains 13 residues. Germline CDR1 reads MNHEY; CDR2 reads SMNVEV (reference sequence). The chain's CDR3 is CASLPSGANVLTF. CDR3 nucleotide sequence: TGTGCAAGCCTTCCCTCTGGGGCCAACGTCCTGACTTTC.

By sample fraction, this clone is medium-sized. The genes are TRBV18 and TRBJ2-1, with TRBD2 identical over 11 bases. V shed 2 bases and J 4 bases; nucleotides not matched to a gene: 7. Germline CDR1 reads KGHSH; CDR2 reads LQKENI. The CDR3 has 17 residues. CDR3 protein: CASSPGGTSGLYNEQFF. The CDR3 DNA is TGTGCCAGCTCACCAGGAGGGACTAGCGGATTATACAATGAGCAGTTCTTC.

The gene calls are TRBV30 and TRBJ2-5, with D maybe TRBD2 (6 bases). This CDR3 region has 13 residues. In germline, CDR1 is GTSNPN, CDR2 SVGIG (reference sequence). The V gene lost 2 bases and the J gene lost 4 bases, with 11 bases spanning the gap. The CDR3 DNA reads TGTGCCTGGAGTCTTTTAGCGGCAGAGACCCAGTACTTC. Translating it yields CAWSLLAAETQYF.

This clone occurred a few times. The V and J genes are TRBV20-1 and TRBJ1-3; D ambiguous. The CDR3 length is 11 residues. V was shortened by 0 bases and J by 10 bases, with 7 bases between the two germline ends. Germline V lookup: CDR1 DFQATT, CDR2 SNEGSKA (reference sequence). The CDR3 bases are TGCAGTGCTAGAGAAGAGGAGACCATATATTTT. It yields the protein CSAREEETIYF.

The CDR3 here is CAWRISGKTEAFF. CDR3 DNA: TGTGCCTGGAGAATTTCAGGAAAAACTGAAGCTTTCTTT. V usage is TRBV30 and J usage is TRBJ1-1; D unresolved. CDR1 GTSNPN and CDR2 SVGIG come from the germline V gene (reference sequence). The V end lost 3 bases, the J end lost 5 bases, and 13 bases lay between the germline ends. The CDR3 consists of 13 residues.

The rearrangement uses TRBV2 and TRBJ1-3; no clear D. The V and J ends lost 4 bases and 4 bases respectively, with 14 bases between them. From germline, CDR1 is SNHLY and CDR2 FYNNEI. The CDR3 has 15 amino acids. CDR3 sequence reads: CASSVGSSGGNTIYF. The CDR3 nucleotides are TGTGCCAGCAGTGTCGGTTCGTCCGGGGGAAACACCATATATTTT.

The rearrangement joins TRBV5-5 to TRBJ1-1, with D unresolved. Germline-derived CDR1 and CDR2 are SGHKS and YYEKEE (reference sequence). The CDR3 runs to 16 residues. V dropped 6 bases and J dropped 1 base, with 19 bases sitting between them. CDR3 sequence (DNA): TGTGCCAGCACCTTTCCACCCAGTACAGCGAACACTGAAGCTTTCTTT. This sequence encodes CASTFPPSTANTEAFF.